The clone carrying this TCR beta chain appeared many times. This entry belongs to a study of regulatory T cells in long-lasting Graves disease. The time point is: newly diagnosed GD, antithyroid drugs for less than 3 months. RNA extracted from PBMCs served as the sequencing template. V was cut by 3 bases and J by 7 bases, with 13 bases left in between. This CDR3 comprises 14 residues. For TCR beta, libraries came from iRepertoire HTBI primers and Arm-PCR of CDR3 regions. TCRdb fed the multiplex PCR reads into MiXCR, producing one record per CDR3 protein. The sample lists some 490,000 distinct CDR3 sequences, 12% occurring once. Separately, the same data were catalogued under a study of T cells in Graves' hyperthyroidism and ophthalmopathy. That investigation notes: RT-PCR in the first round (using the HTBI primer set) targeted the TCR CDR3.

Sequencing used peripheral blood mononuclear cells (PBMCs), obtained at new diagnosis, from a patient treated with antithyroid drugs. The rearrangement links TRBV12-3 or TRBV12-4 to TRBJ1-5, with a tentative D call TRBD1 (5 bases). The clonotype comes from a woman in her thirties with Graves disease. CDR3 in amino acids: CASSFGGVRQPQHF. CDR3 DNA: TGTGCCAGCAGTTTCGGGGGAGTGCGGCAGCCCCAGCATTTT.